The sequence of this T cell receptor beta chain was determined in a study of T cells in Graves' hyperthyroidism and ophthalmopathy. The CDR3 sequence is 17 residues long. Per germline, CDR1 SGHTA and CDR2 FQGNSA. V trimming: 4 bases; J trimming: 0 bases; junction bases outside the gene matches: 6. The investigators amplified TCR beta CDR3 regions from RNA transcripts. First-round RT-PCR of the TCR CDR3 relied on the HTBI primer set. A single record per CDR3 protein comes from TCRdb applying MiXCR to the multiplex PCR reads. The profile shows 500,000 to 600,000 distinct CDR3 sequences, about a sixth of them singletons. A note on this clonotype: What it binds is unknown.

Diagnoses used clinical symptoms, serum thyroxine and TRAb, thyroid ultrasound and orbital computed tomography. Fresh peripheral blood, 10 ml, was the source of the PBMCs. Findings of the study overall: A model built on 13 V-J features separated ophthalmopathy from stable hyperthyroidism.

Sequencing was done on a sample of blood. The origin of this receptor is a woman aged 18-29 years with Graves' hyperthyroidism. J is TRBJ1-3 and V is TRBV7-2; 10 bases fit TRBD1. The CDR3, as DNA: TGTGCCAGCAGCTCCGGGACAGGGGCATACTCTGGAAACACCATATATTTT. Protein product: CASSSGTGAYSGNTIYF.